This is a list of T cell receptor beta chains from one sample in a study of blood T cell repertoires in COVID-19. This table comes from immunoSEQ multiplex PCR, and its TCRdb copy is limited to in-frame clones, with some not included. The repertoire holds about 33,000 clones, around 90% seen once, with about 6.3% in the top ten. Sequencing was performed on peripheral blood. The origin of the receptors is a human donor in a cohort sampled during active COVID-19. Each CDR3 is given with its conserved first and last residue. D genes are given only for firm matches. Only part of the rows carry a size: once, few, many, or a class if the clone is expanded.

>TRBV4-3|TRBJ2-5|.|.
CASSQEWGRLETQYF
TGCGCCAGCAGCCAAGAATGGGGGCGCCTGGAGACCCAGTACTTC
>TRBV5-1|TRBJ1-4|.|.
CASSFGTNEKLFF
TGCGCCAGCAGCTTCGGAACTAATGAAAAACTGTTTTTT
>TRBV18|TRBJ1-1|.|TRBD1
CASSPPEGGKNTEAFF
TGTGCCAGCTCACCACCCGAAGGGGGCAAAAACACTGAAGCTTTCTTT
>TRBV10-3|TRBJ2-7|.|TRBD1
CAISESGTGLYEQYF
TGTGCCATCAGTGAGTCGGGGACAGGGCTGTACGAGCAGTACTTC
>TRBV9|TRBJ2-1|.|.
CASSRPGERRNNEQFF
TGTGCCAGCAGCCGTCCAGGGGAGCGGAGAAACAATGAGCAGTTCTTC
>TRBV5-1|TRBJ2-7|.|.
CASKVDNSYEQYF
TGCGCCAGCAAGGTCGACAACTCCTACGAGCAGTACTTC
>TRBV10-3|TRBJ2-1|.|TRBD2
CAIRIGGDNYNEQFF
TGTGCCATCAGAATCGGGGGGGACAACTACAATGAGCAGTTCTTC
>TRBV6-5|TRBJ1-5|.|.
CAAGSRPLHDQPQHF
TGTGCCGCGGGTAGCCGACCACTGCACGATCAGCCCCAGCATTTT
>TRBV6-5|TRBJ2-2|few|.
CASSYSQGLTGELFF
TGTGCCAGCAGTTACTCGCAGGGATTGACCGGGGAGCTGTTTTTT
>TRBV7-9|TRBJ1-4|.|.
CASSLGVGGEKLFF
TGTGCCAGCAGCTTAGGTGTAGGCGGTGAAAAACTGTTTTTT
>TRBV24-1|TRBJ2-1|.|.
CAVGGVKAYNEQFF
TGTGCCGTAGGCGGGGTTAAGGCCTACAATGAGCAGTTCTTC
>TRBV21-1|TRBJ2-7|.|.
CASNRRAGYEQYF
TGTGCCAGCAATCGGAGAGCGGGATACGAGCAGTACTTC
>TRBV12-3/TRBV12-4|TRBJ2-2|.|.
CASSPNTGELFF
TGTGCCAGCAGTCCTAACACCGGGGAGCTGTTTTTT
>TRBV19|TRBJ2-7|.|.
CASSSRVSYEQYF
TGTGCCAGTAGTAGCAGGGTCTCCTACGAGCAGTACTTC
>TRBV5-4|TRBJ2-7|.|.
CASSPDRPPYEQYF
TGTGCCAGCAGTCCCGACAGGCCTCCCTACGAGCAGTACTTC
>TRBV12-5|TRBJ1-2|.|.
CASGLRSNYGYTF
TGTGCTAGTGGTTTGAGGAGTAACTATGGCTACACCTTC
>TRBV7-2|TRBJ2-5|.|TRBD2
CASSPRLAGEETQYF
TGTGCCAGCAGCCCTCGACTAGCGGGAGAAGAGACCCAGTACTTC
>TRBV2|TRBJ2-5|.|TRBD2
CASSDLTSGAQETQYF
TGTGCCAGCAGTGATTTGACTAGCGGCGCTCAAGAGACCCAGTACTTC
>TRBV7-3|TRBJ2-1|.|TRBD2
CASTPSGSRSNEQFF
TGTGCCAGCACCCCTAGCGGGAGCCGGTCCAATGAGCAGTTCTTC
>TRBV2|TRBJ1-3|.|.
CASSEIETLSRGLPGNTIYF
TGTGCCAGCAGTGAAATTGAAACTCTCAGTCGGGGTTTGCCTGGAAACACCATATATTTT
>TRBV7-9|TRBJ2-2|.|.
CASPSQGAATNTGELFF
TGTGCCAGCCCTTCACAGGGTGCAGCCACGAACACCGGGGAGCTGTTTTTT
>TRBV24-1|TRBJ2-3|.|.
CATSDYGGSTDTQYF
TGTGCCACCAGTGATTATGGCGGGAGCACAGATACGCAGTATTTT
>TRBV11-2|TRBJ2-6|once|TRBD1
CASSLSGGAGANVLTF
TGTGCCAGCAGCTTATCAGGGGGCGCTGGGGCCAACGTCCTGACTTTC
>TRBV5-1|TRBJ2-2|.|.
CASSLAGEGALNTGELFF
TGCGCCAGCAGCTTGGCCGGGGAAGGAGCCTTGAACACCGGGGAGCTGTTTTTT
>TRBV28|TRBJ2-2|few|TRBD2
CAARIAGGLGGGELFF
TGTGCCGCCCGTATAGCGGGAGGGCTCGGGGGCGGGGAGCTGTTTTTT
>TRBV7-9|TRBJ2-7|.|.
CASSLGGSDSYEQYF
TGTGCCAGCAGCTTAGGTGGCAGCGACTCCTACGAGCAGTACTTC